Below, 4 T cell receptor beta chains from the same sample are listed, as sequenced in a study of T cells in Graves' hyperthyroidism and ophthalmopathy. Using RNA transcripts as the source, TCR beta CDR3 regions were amplified. Carried out on the TCR CDR3, a first-round RT-PCR used the HTBI primer set. TCRdb re-analysed the multiplex PCR reads in MiXCR, keeping a single row per CDR3 protein. The repertoire has roughly 350,000 distinct CDR3 sequences, about 15% of them found once; the top ten carry 20% to 25%. Sequencing was performed on blood. The source is a woman aged 25 to 39 with Graves' hyperthyroidism.

This clonotype has just a few counts. This chain joins TRBV14 and TRBJ2-7; D is unresolved. Trimming took 1 base from V and 2 from J, leaving 6 bases between them. The CDR3 sequence is 13 residues long. The germline V gene has CDR1 SGHDN and CDR2 FVKESK. The CDR3 protein is CASSQGYTYEQYF. In DNA, the CDR3 is TGTGCCAGCAGCCAAGGGTATACCTACGAGCAGTACTTC.

This clonotype was seen a handful of times. The chain employs TRBV6-5 and TRBJ2-2, with a weak D call TRBD2 (5 bases). CDR3 length: 14 amino acids. V shed 8 bases and J shed 2 bases, with 12 bases lying between them. The germline V gene encodes CDR1 MNHEY and CDR2 SVGAGI. The CDR3 bases are TGTGCCAGCCGTTGGACTCGAAACACCGGGGAGCTGTTTTTT. Encoded protein: CASRWTRNTGELFF.

The genes are TRBV2 and TRBJ2-1, with 8 nucleotides matching TRBD2. The CDR3 length is 13 residues. CDR1 SNHLY and CDR2 FYNNEI come from the germline V gene. The J segment lost 9 bases and the V segment lost 4 bases, leaving 5 bases of the junction unmatched. This CDR3 is CASSALAGSEQFF. CDR3 coding DNA: TGTGCCAGCAGTGCTTTAGCGGGATCTGAGCAGTTCTTC.

The sample holds many counts of this clonotype. The genes are TRBV12-3 or TRBV12-4 and TRBJ2-2; no definite D call. This CDR3 spans 13 amino acids. V was shortened by 6 bases and J by 3 bases, with 8 bases between the two germline ends. CDR3: CASSQEDTGELFF. In DNA, the CDR3 is TGTGCCAGCAGCCAAGAAGACACCGGGGAGCTGTTTTTT.